The 7 T cell receptor beta chains reported below all come from one sample, sequenced in a study of blood T cell repertoires in COVID-19. Libraries were prepared by immunoSEQ multiplex PCR; TCRdb keeps only in-frame clonotypes and omits some of them. The sample has about 140,000 clones, more than 65% seen once. Sequenced material: peripheral blood. These receptors were obtained from a man at least 80 years old with acute or convalescent COVID-19.

The V and J genes are TRBV30 and TRBJ2-5; no clear D gene. Germline loops: CDR1 GTSNPN, CDR2 SVGIG (reference sequence). Trimming took 1 base from V and 0 from J, leaving 3 bases between them. This CDR3 is built from 12 residues. The CDR3 coding sequence is TGTGCCTGGAGTGACTACCAAGAGACCCAGTACTTC. Protein product: CAWSDYQETQYF.

The rearrangement links TRBV28 to TRBJ1-2; no firm D call. The CDR3 runs 12 residues. V shed 3 bases and J shed 4 bases, with 6 bases lying between them. CDR1 is MDHEN, CDR2 SYDVKM, per germline. The CDR3 coding sequence is TGTGCCAGCAGTTTCGGGAGCTATGGCTACACCTTC. Encoded protein: CASSFGSYGYTF.

This sequence joins TRBV7-2 and TRBJ2-5; a weak D match, TRBD1 (6 bases). With 2 bases removed from V and 2 bases from J, the gap between germline ends came to 9 bases. CDR1 is SGHTA and CDR2 is FQGNSA in the germline V gene. The CDR3 consists of 14 residues. This CDR3 is CASSLYQGQETQYF. The DNA of the CDR3 is TGTGCCAGCAGCTTATATCAGGGGCAAGAGACCCAGTACTTC.

V and J are TRBV18 and TRBJ2-2; 7 bases are a match to TRBD1. The CDR3 runs to 16 residues. Germline CDR1 and CDR2: KGHSH and LQKENI. V trimming: 4 bases; J trimming: 0 bases; junction bases outside the gene matches: 5. CDR3 sequence (DNA): TGTGCCAGCTCACTCCGGGACAGAGCGAACACCGGGGAGCTGTTTTTT. This gives the protein CASSLRDRANTGELFF.

This clone was seen just once. The rearrangement uses TRBV29-1 and TRBJ1-6; 7 bases line up with TRBD1. Germline V lookup: CDR1 SQVTM, CDR2 ANQGSEA. V dropped 7 bases and J dropped 9; count of bases not matched to a gene: 9. The CDR3 has 13 amino acids. CDR3 in amino acids: CSARTGDGSPLHF. As DNA, the CDR3 is TGCAGCGCCCGCACAGGGGACGGTTCACCCCTCCACTTT.

The chain has TRBV7-9 and TRBJ1-2; a weak D match, TRBD1 (6 bases). The germline V gene has CDR1 SEHNR and CDR2 FQNEAQ (reference sequence). Between the trimmed V and J ends, which lost 1 base and 8 bases, there was a span of 17 bases. The CDR3 consists of 15 residues. CDR3 region: CASSLEQGRSKGYTF. As DNA, the CDR3 is TGTGCCAGCAGCTTAGAACAGGGCAGGTCTAAAGGCTACACCTTC.

The chain has TRBV29-1 and TRBJ2-1, with TRBD1 as a possible D gene (5 bases). Trimming pared 6 bases from V and 6 bases from J, leaving 21 bases between. This CDR3 is built from 15 residues. The germline gives CDR1 SQVTM, CDR2 ANQGSEA. The chain's CDR3 is CSVRLQGRFTNEQFF. CDR3 nucleotides: TGCAGCGTCCGTCTGCAGGGTAGATTTACCAATGAGCAGTTCTTC.